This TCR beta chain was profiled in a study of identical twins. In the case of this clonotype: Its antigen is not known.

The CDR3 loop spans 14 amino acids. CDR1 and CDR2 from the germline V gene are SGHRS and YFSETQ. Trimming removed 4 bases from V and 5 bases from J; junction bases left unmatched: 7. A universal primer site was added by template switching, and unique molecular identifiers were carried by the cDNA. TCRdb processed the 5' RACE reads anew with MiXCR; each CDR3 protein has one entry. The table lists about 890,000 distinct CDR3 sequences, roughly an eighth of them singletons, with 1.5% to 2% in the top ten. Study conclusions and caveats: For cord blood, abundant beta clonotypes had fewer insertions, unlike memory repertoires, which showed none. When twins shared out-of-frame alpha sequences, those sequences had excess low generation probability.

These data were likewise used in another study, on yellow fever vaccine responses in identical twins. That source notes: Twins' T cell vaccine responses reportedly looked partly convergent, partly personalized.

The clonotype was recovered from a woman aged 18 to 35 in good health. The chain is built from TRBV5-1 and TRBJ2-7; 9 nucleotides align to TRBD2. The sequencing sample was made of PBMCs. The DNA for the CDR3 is TGCGCCAGCAGCCCGGGACTAGCTTGGGACGAGCAGTACTTC. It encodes CASSPGLAWDEQYF.